This entry concerns a single TCR beta chain. None of the donors, who were healthy HIV-negative adults, had recently had acute infections or vaccinations. Deletions cut 0 bases from V and 4 bases from J, with 16 bases between. The CDR3 spans 16 residues. Per germline, CDR1 LGHNA and CDR2 YNFKEQ. Clones were sequenced by immunoSEQ multiplex PCR, and TCRdb holds only the in-frame ones, with some missing. Of 400,000 to 600,000 clones listed, 60% to 80% are singletons. This record comes from a study of shared clonotypes between healthy human individuals. The genes are TRBV4-2 and TRBJ2-7; D is perhaps TRBD2 (5 bases). Sample: PBMCs. This TCR came from a woman between 35 and 50 years old in good health. Some clones in this sample may be carry-over from other donors' samples. The CDR3 here is CASSQESGLSHYEQYF. In DNA form, the CDR3 reads TGTGCCAGCAGCCAAGAGAGCGGACTTTCACATTACGAGCAGTACTTC.